The present TCR beta chain was sequenced within a study of TIL therapy for anti-PD-1-resistant metastatic lung cancer. Remarks on this clone: What it binds is not known. The sample holds other DNA sequences that translate to the same CDR3.

Study-level results: Infused TIL clonotypes partially replaced the baseline blood repertoire, then decayed over months.

Documented time point: pre-treatment sample, taken before nivolumab and TIL therapy. The libraries were made with immunoSEQ v3. Clones were read by immunoSEQ multiplex PCR, and TCRdb kept only the in-frame ones, dropping some. The data show tens of thousands of clones, approximately 83% seen once. CDR1 SGHTA and CDR2 FQGNSA come from the germline V gene. This CDR3 has 12 residues. V was shortened by 1 base and J by 9 bases, with 7 bases between the two germline ends. Source: blood, taken at baseline. V is TRBV7-2 and J is TRBJ2-1; D remains ambiguous. This sequence originates from a person aged 25-85 years with non-small cell lung cancer. The CDR3: CASSLGRGEQFF. CDR3 sequence (DNA): TGTGCCAGCAGCTTAGGGAGAGGTGAGCAGTTCTTC.